This T cell receptor (beta chain) is drawn from a study of molecular identifiers for immune sequencing clone quantification (dated by TCRdb to between 2017 and 2018). Regarding the study in general: For a replicate experiment, RNA from around 18,000 or 91,000 naive CD8 T cells was divided into five aliquots, and four of the five aliquots were sequenced. CD8 T cells were used in a methods study to benchmark molecular-identifier clustering-based TCR repertoire sequencing (MIDCIRS) and TCR RNA copy counting.

This clonotype was picked up many times. Its antigen specificity is not known. No much larger clonotype is one base removed from it; base qualities were not supplied. Broad study findings and their caveats: The naive libraries included spiked-in Jurkat TCR RNA (roughly ten copies' worth), and this Jurkat TCR RNA is not part of the donor repertoire. Spiked-in Jurkat TCR RNA equivalent to a single cell was reported to be detectable even among approximately 1 million naive CD8 T cells. About 3 recovered TCR RNA copies per cell were obtained by modeling, versus approximately 10 by digital PCR, implying a capture efficiency of 25% to 30%. When barcode sub-clustering was omitted, TCR diversity was inflated by chimeric consensus sequences, with chimeras reaching as high as 47%. Clones above 20 RNA copies held over 99% of molecules in CMV-specific effector cells but under 1% in naive cells. The sizes of highly expanded clones could end up underestimated when identical TCR molecules share a barcode.

The library was made by PCR. The run used an Illumina HiSeq 4000. Preparation of bulk TCR libraries followed a previously described approach, with the TCR primers listed in Table S5. Purification of total RNA was performed with the Qiagen AllPrep DNA/RNA kit. Reads from multiple sequencing runs of the same library were pooled before analysis. The authors' analysis ran thus. Reads were retained only if their TCR constant sequence matched exactly, and those retained reads were trimmed to 150 nt and grouped according to their 12-nt molecular barcodes. Within each barcode group, reads were sub-clustered at a 15% Levenshtein threshold, and quality-weighted consensus sequences were built per RNA molecule. Non-functional sequences were removed, as were lower-count sequences one edit away from another. On the basis of fitting two negative binomial distributions, barcode sub-clusters with fewer than 20% of the maximum read count were discarded. TCRdb reprocessed the public reads (quality trimming at Q25 with fastp, clone calling with MiXCR) and kept in-frame beta chains. For every CDR3 protein sequence, its rows merge into one entry that carries the most common genes and DNA. The V and J calls follow TCRdb's processing rather than the paper's. The sample contains about half a million distinct CDR3 sequences, roughly 23% of them found a single time. Around 0.84% of the sample belongs to the ten largest clones.

V is reduced by 0 bases and J by 1 base, leaving a spacing of 17 bases between them. The germline V gene encodes CDR1 MNHEY and CDR2 SVGAGI. The CDR3, cysteine through phenylalanine, is 18 amino acids long. Of all the DNA, just the CDR3 is kept, 54 bases in frame from base 1. Libraries of naive CD8 T cells were built from anywhere between roughly 17,000 and 1,000,000 sorted cells, with 10%, 30% or 50% of the purified RNA used. Naive CD8 T cells, defined as CD8+CD4-CCR7+CD45RA+, were FACS-sorted into RLT Plus buffer on a BD FACSAria II. Nine to eleven TCR copies' worth of Jurkat RNA were spiked into about 20,000-1,100,000 naive CD8 T cell samples to test detection sensitivity. CD8 T cells were enriched with RosetteSep CD8+ T Cell Enrichment Cocktail and Ficoll-Paque, followed by ACK red cell lysis.

The TCR originated in a human donor in good health. Some libraries in this study had Jurkat cell RNA spiked in. The material sequenced was naive CD8+ T cells from blood, with Jurkat cell RNA spiked in. The sample's cell subset or site label, in plain terms: FACS-sorted CD8+CD4-CCR7+CD45RA+ naive T cells. The rearrangement combines TRBV6-5 with TRBJ2-3; TRBD1 is a weak D gene call, 5 bases matching. This receptor carries the CDR3 CASSYSYPGYPGTDTQYF. The sequence in DNA is TGTGCCAGCAGTTACTCCTACCCAGGGTATCCGGGCACAGATACGCAGTATTTT.